Listed below are T cell receptor beta chains from one sample, sequenced in a study of blood T cell repertoires in COVID-19. The protocol was immunoSEQ multiplex PCR, while the TCRdb copy is restricted to in-frame clones and leaves out a portion. The sample records 200,000 to 250,000 clones, almost 90% being singletons. The sequenced sample was peripheral blood. The receptors shown here come from a woman aged 60-75 years with acute or convalescent COVID-19. Each CDR3 is given with its conserved first and last residue. A D gene is named only where the DNA matches it firmly. Some rows have no size entry. The others give once, few or many, or a class for an expanded clone.

TRBV7-2,NA,TRBD2,TRBJ2-5,CASSLALGLAGEGETQYF,TGTGCCAGCAGCTTAGCCCTGGGACTAGCGGGAGAGGGGGAGACCCAGTACTTC
TRBV5-1,NA,TRBD1,TRBJ1-4,CASSSGGTGINEKLFF,TGCGCCAGCAGCTCTGGCGGGACAGGGATTAATGAAAAACTGTTTTTT
TRBV5-4,NA,TRBD1,TRBJ2-3,CASSIDRGGTDTQYF,TGTGCCAGCAGCATCGACAGGGGCGGCACAGATACGCAGTATTTT
TRBV6-5,NA,TRBD1,TRBJ2-2,CASSPTGIGELFF,TGTGCCAGCAGTCCGACAGGGATTGGGGAGCTGTTTTTT
TRBV2,NA,NA,TRBJ1-3,CASSAMKGISSGNTIYF,TGTGCCAGCAGTGCCATGAAGGGGATAAGCTCTGGAAACACCATATATTTT
TRBV4-3,NA,TRBD2,TRBJ2-2,CASSQGIAGAGELFF,TGCGCCAGCAGCCAAGGTATCGCGGGGGCCGGGGAGCTGTTTTTT
TRBV5-5,NA,NA,TRBJ1-2,CASSLGQGPNYGYTF,TGTGCCAGCAGCTTGGGCCAGGGGCCTAACTATGGCTACACCTTC
TRBV9,NA,TRBD2,TRBJ2-3,CASSLQAGGTDTQYF,TGTGCCAGCAGCCTCCAAGCGGGGGGCACAGATACGCAGTATTTT
TRBV18,NA,NA,TRBJ1-1,CASSPVQADIMNTEAFF,TGTGCCAGCTCCCCGGTACAGGCAGATATCATGAACACTGAAGCTTTCTTT
TRBV7-2,NA,TRBD2,TRBJ2-5,CASSLVGGYQETQYF,TGTGCCAGCAGCTTAGTCGGGGGGTACCAAGAGACCCAGTACTTC
TRBV18,NA,TRBD1,TRBJ1-1,CASHRDSINTEAFF,TGTGCCAGCCATCGGGACAGCATCAACACTGAAGCTTTCTTT
TRBV19,NA,TRBD1,TRBJ1-5,CASSMGQGASQPQHF,TGTGCCAGTAGTATGGGACAGGGGGCGAGTCAGCCCCAGCATTTT
TRBV4-1,NA,NA,TRBJ2-1,CASSRYPSSYNEQFF,TGCGCCAGCAGCCGCTATCCGTCTTCCTACAATGAGCAGTTCTTC
TRBV25-1,few,TRBD1,TRBJ1-2,CASSEYKQGAGYTF,TGTGCCAGCAGTGAATATAAACAGGGGGCTGGCTACACCTTC
TRBV21-1,NA,NA,TRBJ1-2,CASSINTNYGYTF,TGTGCCAGCAGCATAAATACTAACTATGGCTACACCTTC
TRBV11-2,NA,TRBD2,TRBJ2-7,CASSLDKVSGGFDEQYF,TGTGCCAGCAGCTTAGATAAAGTTAGCGGGGGGTTCGACGAGCAGTACTTC
TRBV12-5,few,TRBD2,TRBJ2-7,CASGSLAGAYEQYF,TGTGCTAGTGGTTCACTAGCGGGGGCCTACGAGCAGTACTTC
TRBV7-2,NA,TRBD2,TRBJ2-1,CASSLGRGGYNEQFF,TGTGCCAGCAGCCTAGGTCGGGGGGGTTACAATGAGCAGTTCTTC
TRBV4-1,NA,NA,TRBJ1-5,CASSQVGQNNQPQHF,TGCGCCAGCAGCCAAGTTGGACAAAACAATCAGCCCCAGCATTTT
TRBV9,NA,TRBD2,TRBJ2-7,CASSPSGASKEQYF,TGTGCCAGCAGCCCTAGCGGGGCCTCAAAAGAGCAGTACTTC
TRBV5-1,NA,NA,TRBJ2-7,CASSLAGSGYYEQYF,TGCGCCAGCAGCTTGGCGGGCAGCGGATACTACGAGCAGTACTTC
TRBV7-2,NA,NA,TRBJ1-2,CASSFTVLYGYTF,TGTGCCAGCAGCTTTACAGTCCTCTATGGCTACACCTTC
TRBV2,NA,TRBD1,TRBJ1-3,CASSDSTGTGNTIYF,TGTGCCAGCAGTGACTCGACAGGGACTGGAAACACCATATATTTT